This TCR beta chain is from a study of CD8 T cells in ankylosing spondylitis. Study-wide points: Seemingly distinctive of ankylosing spondylitis blood was a TCR beta motif formed by eight highly homologous variants.

Germline CDR1 SEHNR, CDR2 FQNEAQ (reference sequence). This CDR3 spans 17 amino acids. Trimming took 3 bases from V and 1 from J; bases not matched to a gene: 8. Quantitative 5'-RACE was performed with molecular barcodes, and it yielded the TCR beta libraries. Each CDR3 protein gets one entry after TCRdb re-called the 5' RACE reads with MiXCR. The table lists approximately 440,000 distinct CDR3 sequences, roughly 15% of them singletons. Regarding this clonotype: Its antigen is currently unknown.

The sample taken for sequencing was blood, either unsorted or a sorted T cell fraction (not recorded which). The genes are TRBV7-9 and TRBJ1-1; 10 positions match TRBD1. This clonotype originated in a male donor with ankylosing spondylitis. For the CDR3, the DNA is TGTGCCAGCAGCTTTTCTGCCGGGGACAGGGGGAACACTGAAGCTTTCTTT. Translating it yields CASSFSAGDRGNTEAFF.